This T cell receptor beta chain was recorded in a study of blood T cell repertoires in COVID-19. On the study more broadly: Whether acute or convalescent, the COVID-19 samples came from the United States, Italy and Spain. From T cells, B-cell-depleted T cells, or PBMCs came the material, which was cDNA or gDNA.

Authors' analysis steps: It was from reference gene primer amplification that nucleated cell counts were estimated. The table came from immunoSEQ multiplex PCR; TCRdb's copy has only in-frame clones and leaves some out. The V and J calls and clone size are taken from that table; D and trimming were inferred from the DNA. The data hold about 200,000 clones, with more than 80% observed a single time. V was pared by 8 bases and J by 1 base, with 9 bases between. Per the germline V gene, CDR1 is GTSNPN and CDR2 is SVGIG (reference sequence). CDR3 length equals 12 residues. V is TRBV30 and J is TRBJ1-3; D possibly corresponds to TRBD1 (5 bases). The sequencing input was peripheral blood. The source is a woman older than 75 with acute or convalescent COVID-19. As DNA, the CDR3 is TGTGCCGGGGGGACTTCTGGAAACACCATATATTTT. Protein: CAGGTSGNTIYF.